Presented here are 2 T cell receptor beta chains from one specimen sequenced in a study of T cell responses to AZD1222 COVID-19 vaccine (dated by TCRdb to about 2021). Library preparation was by the immunoSEQ multiplex PCR assay. Sourced from immuneACCESS, this table was stored by TCRdb with only in-frame sequences that have V and J called. A share of the clones is absent; for the studies checked, an unresolved V gene accounts for under half, and the remainder has no known explanation. The sample table shows 46,000 or so clones, and roughly 80% are seen once. The ten largest account for approximately 6.3% of the sample. What this sample's time point label stands for: baseline before first vaccination. This specimen consisted of peripheral blood, obtained on day 0 of AZD1222 vaccination. The receptors here all came from an adult in good health.

V is TRBV28 and J is TRBJ1-1; D is perhaps TRBD1 (5 bases). This CDR3 has 12 amino acids. The germline V gene encodes CDR1 MDHEN and CDR2 SYDVKM. The V end was cut by 1 base, the J end by 6 bases, with 6 bases between. Here the CDR3 DNA reads TGTGCCAGCAGTTTATTAGGGGCTGAAGCTTTCTTT. Protein product: CASSLLGAEAFF.

The V call is TRBV6-5, the J call TRBJ2-2; D possibly matches TRBD1 or TRBD2 (5 bases each). The V end lost 7 bases, the J end lost 5 bases, and 17 bases lay between the germline ends. CDR1 and CDR2 (germline): MNHEY, SVGAGI. The CDR3 runs to 15 residues. CDR3 residues: CASTAGWGLTGELFF. The CDR3 DNA reads TGTGCCAGCACCGCCGGATGGGGGTTGACCGGGGAGCTGTTTTTT.